This TCR beta chain was recorded in a study of shared clonotypes between healthy human individuals. General study results and limits: Naive subsets generally exceeded memory subsets in estimated richness. Relative to clonotypes present in all four donors, those not shared had lower generation probabilities.

On this clone itself: Antigen: not known.

This CDR3 has 15 residues. The J segment lost 4 bases and the V segment lost 6 bases, leaving 8 bases of the junction unmatched. Germline CDR1 SEHNR, CDR2 FQNEAQ (reference sequence). The donors were adults (healthy and HIV-negative) with no recent acute infections or vaccinations. Data came from immunoSEQ multiplex PCR; TCRdb stores just in-frame clones and leaves some out. The data hold some 2.4 million clones, with 80% to 95% observed a single time. Sequencing was carried out using naive CD4+ T cells from PBMCs. Subset: CD45RA+ positively selected. The TCR originated in a young man in good health. Some clones in this sample may be carry-over from other donors' samples. The chain links TRBV7-9 to TRBJ2-2; TRBD2 agrees at 7 bases. DNA of the CDR3: TGTGCCAGCAGACCGGGTACTAGCGCCACCGGGGAGCTGTTTTTT. This translates into CASRPGTSATGELFF.